This TCR beta chain is from a study of blood T cell repertoires in COVID-19 (dated by TCRdb to 2018 to 2020). Study-level background: Collaborator samples came from the United States, Italy and Spain and covered acute and convalescent phases of COVID-19. Samples came from the ongoing ImmuneRACE study (first 160 participants) plus 1,254 subjects from 6 global collaborators. Where available, HLA class I and class II types were taken from metadata supplied by the sample provider and were not determined by assay-based typing. Nearly every sample came with metadata listing a de-identified subject ID, COVID-19 status, age in years and sex. Subjects who had been exposed to COVID-19, were actively infected with it, or had recovered from it provided the deeply sampled blood TCRbeta repertoires that made up the dataset. A freely available public database, intended as a resource for researchers studying the immune response to SARS-CoV-2, is where the repertoires were released. The prospective study material was composed of cDNA or gDNA derived from T cells, B-cell-depleted T cells, or PBMCs.

As regards this clone: No cognate antigen has been identified for it. Per-base quality was not reported, and no clone a single base away is much larger than it.

Whole blood was collected in K2EDTA tubes by collaborating institutions according to the institutions' own protocols. For TCRbeta analysis, collaborators shipped samples as frozen whole blood, isolated PBMCs, or DNA extracted from either of those sample types. Measured from the cysteine to the phenylalanine, the CDR3 is 15 residues long. Only the CDR3 part of the read is kept: 45 bases, read in frame from the first base. From the germline V gene (reference sequence), CDR1 is LNHDA and CDR2 is SQIVND. Here V drops 5 bases and J drops 6 bases, and the junction holds 7 bases not matched to any gene. What the research found in general, with its limitations: Clinical and demographic metadata were provided uncurated, with the amount varying by source and participant.

The immunoSEQ Assay, a bias-controlled multiplex PCR, was used to amplify TCRbeta CDR3 regions from genomic DNA. The original pipeline was this. The number of nucleated cells in each sample was estimated by amplification of reference gene primers within the assay. Sequence reads were collapsed and filtered to measure the absolute abundance of every unique TCRbeta CDR3 rearrangement. Productive Simpson clonality was computed per sample as the square root of Simpson's diversity index over productive rearrangements. What TCRdb holds here is the immuneACCESS table cut down to in-frame rearrangements. Part of the clones is not present; checked against another copy, under half of the missing clones reflect an unresolved V gene, and the others are unexplained. That table gives V, J and clone size, and the DNA gave D and trimming. In all, the sample holds tens of thousands of clones, and 75% to 85% of those were seen once. 25% to 35% of the sample is taken by the ten largest.

The chain links TRBV19 with TRBJ2-3, with 11 junctional bases fitting TRBD1. This sequence originates from a woman older than 75 with acute or convalescent COVID-19. Sequencing used peripheral blood. The CDR3 corresponds to CASSSGQGGFDTQYF. DNA sequence: TGTGCCAGTAGTTCGGGACAGGGGGGATTCGATACGCAGTATTTT.